This T cell receptor (beta chain) was obtained from a study of glioma-infiltrating T cells (dated by TCRdb to the mid-2010s). Context from the whole study: The low-grade gliomas were WHO grade II oligodendrogliomas or astrocytomas, while the glioblastomas were WHO grade IV tumors sampled at initial diagnosis rather than at recurrent diagnosis. To measure how far tissue and blood T-cell populations diverged, each tissue-infiltrating repertoire was compared against the peripheral blood repertoire of the same patient. Blood libraries targeted 4.5- to 10-fold sequencing coverage of around 950,000 peripheral T cells. Three low-grade glioma patients, roughly eight primary glioblastoma patients, and three non-glioma patients who contributed non-neoplastic brain tissue made up the paired cohort. Sequencing of TCR alpha- and beta-chain repertoires was performed on glioma tissue, on non-neoplastic brain tissue, and on matched peripheral blood mononuclear cells. Before surgery, glioma patients were given dexamethasone for six or fewer days. Findings and caveats that apply to the study as a whole: Patients with low tissue-blood divergence were marked by a signature set of shared blood CDR3 motifs, and this signature set was depleted in highly divergent patients. In non-neoplastic patients, VJ-independent divergence between tissue and blood fell below expectation, whereas in all gliomas, and especially in low-grade gliomas, the divergence rose above expectation. Very few CDR3 sequences were found to be shared between tissue and blood, and this scarcity was attributed to high CDR3 diversity and limited sampling. Small numbers underpinned the group comparisons: about 8 glioblastoma patients, three low-grade glioma patients and three non-neoplastic patients.

The iRepertoire nested amplicon-rescue multiplex PCR (arm-PCR) platform was used to amplify TCR alpha and beta CDR3 regions from RNA. The input for one-step reverse transcription and amplification was roughly 85-400 ng of either tissue mRNA or PBMC total RNA. Following bead purification, Illumina adapters were added by a secondary multiplex PCR, and the libraries were gel-purified between 200 and 400 bp. Demultiplexing relied on internal 6-nucleotide barcodes carried by the libraries. Sequencing of libraries was performed on an Illumina MiSeq with 2x220 or 2x250 nucleotide paired-end reads. From the authors' description of their analysis: Paired reads were merged using FLASH 1.2.11 and were aligned to the GRCh37 human genome using BWA-MEM, after which TRA and TRB reads were extracted. V and J assignment used an IMGT-derived reference of cassette sequences and CDR3 motifs that included pseudogenes. Reads were translated in three frames, and productive CDR3s were defined by a C…FGXG motif without stop codons. Unique combinations of V-J cassette pair and CDR3 amino acid sequence were defined as clonotypes. Hamming distance filtering was applied to reads, with thresholds set by the sequence error rate of each sample in mapped regions. TCRdb reanalyzed the raw reads on its own, using fastp at Q25 for trimming and MiXCR for clone calling, and kept in-frame beta chains. Duplicate CDR3 protein sequences are folded into a single record with the most common DNA and genes. V and J calls and clone size were set by TCRdb, not the authors. For this sample there are around 350,000 distinct CDR3 sequences; roughly two fifths appear just once. Together, the top ten hold more than 10% of the sample.

Surgical brain or tumor specimens were cryofrozen in liquid nitrogen immediately after resection, and peripheral blood cells were collected concurrently. This clonotype was seen only a few times. Its antigen target is currently unknown. Within one base of it there is no much larger clone, and no base qualities were kept. From its cysteine to its phenylalanine, the CDR3 spans 15 amino acids. Left in the record is the CDR3 DNA by itself, 45 bases read in frame from the first base. As encoded in the germline V gene (reference sequence), CDR1 is DFQATT while CDR2 is SNEGSKA. The junction shows trimming of 0 bases on V and 2 bases on J, and the gene matches do not reach 4 bases of it.

Sequenced sample: glioma tissue, nonneoplastic brain tissue, or PBMCs (not recorded which). This clonotype was sampled from a human donor with low-grade glioma or glioblastoma, undergoing nonglioma brain surgery, or in good health (not recorded which). This chain joins TRBV20-1 to TRBJ2-1, with 7 middle bases fitting TRBD2. CDR3 protein: CSARDLAGAYNEQFF. Here is the DNA: TGCAGTGCTAGAGATCTCGCGGGAGCCTACAATGAGCAGTTCTTC.